This is a list of T cell receptor beta chains from one sample in a study of blood T cell repertoires in COVID-19. The repertoire was sequenced with immunoSEQ multiplex PCR; TCRdb's copy has only in-frame clones and lacks some. The table lists 250,000 to 300,000 clones, less than 90% of them singletons. The specimen sequenced was peripheral blood. Every receptor here comes from a man aged 25 to 40 with active or convalescent COVID-19. The CDR3 runs from the conserved cysteine through the conserved F or W. D genes are given only for firm matches. Part of the rows lack a size; the others show once, few, many or a class for expanded clones.

d_gene: TRBD1; abundance: -; v_gene: TRBV6-5; j_gene: TRBJ1-5; CDR3aa: CASSYSQDRRQPQHF; CDR3nt: TGTGCCAGCAGTTACTCCCAGGACAGGAGGCAGCCCCAGCATTTT
d_gene: -; abundance: -; v_gene: TRBV5-1; j_gene: TRBJ2-1; CDR3aa: CASSLDPGAKTYNEQFF; CDR3nt: TGCGCCAGCAGCTTGGATCCAGGGGCAAAGACCTACAATGAGCAGTTCTTC
d_gene: TRBD1; abundance: few; v_gene: TRBV3-1/TRBV3-2; j_gene: TRBJ1-5; CDR3aa: CASSQTGVRQPQHF; CDR3nt: TGTGCCAGCAGCCAAACAGGGGTCCGGCAGCCCCAGCATTTT
d_gene: TRBD1; abundance: -; v_gene: TRBV5-8; j_gene: TRBJ1-2; CDR3aa: CASSSPGQGLHGYTF; CDR3nt: TGTGCCAGCAGCTCCCCGGGACAGGGCCTTCATGGCTACACCTTC
d_gene: TRBD1; abundance: few; v_gene: TRBV4-1; j_gene: TRBJ1-2; CDR3aa: CASSQDWTGAARTF; CDR3nt: TGCGCCAGCAGCCAAGATTGGACAGGGGCCGCGAGAACCTTC
d_gene: TRBD2; abundance: -; v_gene: TRBV20-1; j_gene: TRBJ2-5; CDR3aa: CSASLSLFLAGVETQYF; CDR3nt: TGCAGTGCTAGTTTATCATTGTTCCTAGCGGGGGTCGAGACCCAGTACTTC
d_gene: TRBD2; abundance: -; v_gene: TRBV3-1/TRBV3-2; j_gene: TRBJ2-7; CDR3aa: CASSQVPGEGGEQYF; CDR3nt: TGTGCCAGCAGCCAAGTTCCGGGGGAGGGAGGCGAGCAGTACTTC
d_gene: TRBD1; abundance: once; v_gene: TRBV4-1; j_gene: TRBJ1-4; CDR3aa: CASNHEGQVNEKLFF; CDR3nt: TGCGCCAGCAACCACGAGGGACAGGTAAATGAAAAACTGTTTTTT
d_gene: -; abundance: -; v_gene: TRBV7-8; j_gene: TRBJ2-7; CDR3aa: CASSVRDSPYEQYF; CDR3nt: TGTGCCAGCAGCGTTCGGGACTCCCCTTACGAGCAGTACTTC
d_gene: -; abundance: -; v_gene: TRBV11-2; j_gene: TRBJ2-1; CDR3aa: CASSLGGSYNEQFF; CDR3nt: TGTGCCAGCAGCTTAGGCGGCAGTTACAATGAGCAGTTCTTC
d_gene: -; abundance: few; v_gene: TRBV7-9; j_gene: TRBJ2-7; CDR3aa: CASSSTTGIDEQYF; CDR3nt: TGTGCCAGCAGCAGCACTACAGGGATCGACGAGCAGTACTTC
d_gene: TRBD1; abundance: -; v_gene: TRBV3-1/TRBV3-2; j_gene: TRBJ2-7; CDR3aa: CASSQTGQDRSGGQYF; CDR3nt: TGTGCCAGCAGCCAAACAGGACAGGATCGATCCGGAGGGCAGTACTTC
d_gene: TRBD1; abundance: -; v_gene: TRBV30; j_gene: TRBJ2-7; CDR3aa: CACTTGDEQYF; CDR3nt: TGTGCCTGCACAACAGGGGACGAGCAGTACTTC
d_gene: -; abundance: -; v_gene: TRBV19; j_gene: TRBJ1-2; CDR3aa: CASSIGGGRISGYGYTF; CDR3nt: TGTGCCAGTAGTATTGGCGGGGGGCGAATCTCTGGCTATGGCTACACCTTC
d_gene: -; abundance: -; v_gene: TRBV2; j_gene: TRBJ2-1; CDR3aa: CASKSVGGGWNEQFF; CDR3nt: TGTGCCAGCAAATCTGTGGGGGGAGGCTGGAATGAGCAGTTCTTC
d_gene: TRBD1; abundance: -; v_gene: TRBV4-1; j_gene: TRBJ1-4; CDR3aa: CASSGGAYRDRGFNEKLFF; CDR3nt: TGCGCCAGCAGCGGGGGGGCTTACCGGGACAGGGGGTTTAATGAAAAACTGTTTTTT